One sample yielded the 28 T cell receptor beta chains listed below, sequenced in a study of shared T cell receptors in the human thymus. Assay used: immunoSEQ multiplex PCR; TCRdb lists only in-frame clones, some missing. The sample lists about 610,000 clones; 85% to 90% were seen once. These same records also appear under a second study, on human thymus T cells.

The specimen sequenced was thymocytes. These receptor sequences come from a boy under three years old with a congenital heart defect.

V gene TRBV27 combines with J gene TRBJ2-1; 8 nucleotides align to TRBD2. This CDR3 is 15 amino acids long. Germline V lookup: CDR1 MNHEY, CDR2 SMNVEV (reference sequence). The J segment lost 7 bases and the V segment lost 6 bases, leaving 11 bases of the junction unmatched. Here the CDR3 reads CASRNTAGEENEQFF. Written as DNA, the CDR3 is TGTGCCAGCAGGAATACAGCGGGAGAAGAGAATGAGCAGTTCTTC.

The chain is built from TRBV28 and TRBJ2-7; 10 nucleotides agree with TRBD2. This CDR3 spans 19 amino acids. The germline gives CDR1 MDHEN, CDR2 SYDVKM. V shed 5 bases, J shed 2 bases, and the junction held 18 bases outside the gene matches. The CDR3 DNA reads TGTGCCAGCAGTCCGCCCCTACAGGTCTCAGCGGGAGGGGCCTACGAGCAGTACTTC. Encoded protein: CASSPPLQVSAGGAYEQYF.

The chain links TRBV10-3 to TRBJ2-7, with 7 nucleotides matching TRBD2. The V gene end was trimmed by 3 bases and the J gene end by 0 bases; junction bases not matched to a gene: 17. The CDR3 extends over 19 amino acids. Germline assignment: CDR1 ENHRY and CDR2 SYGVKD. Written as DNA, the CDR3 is TGTGCCATCAGTGACGACGAGGGGACTACCCATGGTAGCTCCTACGAGCAGTACTTC. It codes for CAISDDEGTTHGSSYEQYF.

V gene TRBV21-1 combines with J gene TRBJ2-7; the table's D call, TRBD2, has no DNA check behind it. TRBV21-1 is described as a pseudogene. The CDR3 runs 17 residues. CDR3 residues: CASSIRLAGVVPYEQYF. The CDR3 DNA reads TGTGCCAGCAGCATTCGACTAGCGGGAGTGGTCCCCTACGAGCAGTACTTC.

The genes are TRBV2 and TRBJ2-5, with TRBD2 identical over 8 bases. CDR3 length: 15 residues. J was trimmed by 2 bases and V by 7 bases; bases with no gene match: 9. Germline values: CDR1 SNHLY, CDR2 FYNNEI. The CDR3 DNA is TGTGCCAGCAAACGGGAGGGTAAAACACAAGAGACCCAGTACTTC. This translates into CASKREGKTQETQYF.

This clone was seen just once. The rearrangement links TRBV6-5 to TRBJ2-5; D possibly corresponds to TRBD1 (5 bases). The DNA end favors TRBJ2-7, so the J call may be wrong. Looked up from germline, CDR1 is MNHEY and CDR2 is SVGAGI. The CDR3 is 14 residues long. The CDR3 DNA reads TGTGCCAGCAGTCAACAGGCGCAATCCTACGAGCAGTACTTC. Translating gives CASSQQAQSYEQYF.

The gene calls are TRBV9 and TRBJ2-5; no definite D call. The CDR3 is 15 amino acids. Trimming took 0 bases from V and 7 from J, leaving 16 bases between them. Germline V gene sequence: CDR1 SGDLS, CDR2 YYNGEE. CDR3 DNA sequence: TGTGCCAGCAGCGTAGATGGGCTACCTCAACGGACCCAGTACTTC. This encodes CASSVDGLPQRTQYF.

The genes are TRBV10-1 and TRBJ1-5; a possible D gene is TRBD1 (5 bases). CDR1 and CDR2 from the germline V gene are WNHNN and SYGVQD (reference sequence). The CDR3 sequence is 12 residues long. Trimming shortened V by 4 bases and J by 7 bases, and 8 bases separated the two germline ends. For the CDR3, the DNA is TGCGCCAGCAGTGCTACAGGACAGCCCCAGCATTTT. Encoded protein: CASSATGQPQHF.

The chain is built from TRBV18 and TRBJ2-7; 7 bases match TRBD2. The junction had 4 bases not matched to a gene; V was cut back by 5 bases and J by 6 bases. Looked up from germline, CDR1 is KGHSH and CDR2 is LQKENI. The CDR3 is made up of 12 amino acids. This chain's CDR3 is CASSGGRGEQYF. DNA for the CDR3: TGTGCCAGCTCAGGGGGGAGGGGCGAGCAGTACTTC.

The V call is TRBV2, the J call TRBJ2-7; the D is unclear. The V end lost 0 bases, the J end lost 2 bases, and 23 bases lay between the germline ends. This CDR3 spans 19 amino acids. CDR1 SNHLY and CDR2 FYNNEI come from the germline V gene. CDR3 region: CASSEAGHLQLTPPYEQYF. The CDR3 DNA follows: TGTGCCAGCAGTGAAGCAGGTCACCTGCAACTGACACCGCCCTACGAGCAGTACTTC.

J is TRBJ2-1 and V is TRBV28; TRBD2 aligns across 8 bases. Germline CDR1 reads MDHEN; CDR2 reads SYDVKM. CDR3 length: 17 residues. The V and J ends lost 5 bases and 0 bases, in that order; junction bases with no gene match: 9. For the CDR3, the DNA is TGTGCCAGCAGTAGGGTGGGGAGCGGGAGCTCCTACAATGAGCAGTTCTTC. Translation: CASSRVGSGSSYNEQFF.

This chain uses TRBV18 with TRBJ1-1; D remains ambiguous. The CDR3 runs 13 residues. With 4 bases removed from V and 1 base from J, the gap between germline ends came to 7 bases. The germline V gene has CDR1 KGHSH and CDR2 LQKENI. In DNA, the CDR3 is TGTGCCAGCTCACGGCTGGCGAACACTGAAGCTTTCTTT. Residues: CASSRLANTEAFF.

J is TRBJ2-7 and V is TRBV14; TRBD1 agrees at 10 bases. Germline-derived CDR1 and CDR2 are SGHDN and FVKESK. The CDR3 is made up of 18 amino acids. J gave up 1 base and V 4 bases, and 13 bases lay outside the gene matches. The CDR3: CASSPFPGTGEESYEQYF. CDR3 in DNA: TGTGCCAGCAGCCCTTTTCCCGGGACAGGGGAGGAATCCTACGAGCAGTACTTC.

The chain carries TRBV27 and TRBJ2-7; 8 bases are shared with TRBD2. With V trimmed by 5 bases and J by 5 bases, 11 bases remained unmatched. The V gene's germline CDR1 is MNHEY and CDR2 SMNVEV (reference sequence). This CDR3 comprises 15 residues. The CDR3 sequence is CASSPAGGVIDEQYF. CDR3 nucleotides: TGTGCCAGCAGTCCCGCGGGAGGCGTGATCGACGAGCAGTACTTC.

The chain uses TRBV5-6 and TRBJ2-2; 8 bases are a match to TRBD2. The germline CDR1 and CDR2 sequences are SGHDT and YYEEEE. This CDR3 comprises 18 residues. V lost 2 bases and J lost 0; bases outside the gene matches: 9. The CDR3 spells CASSLLAEPYSNTGELFF. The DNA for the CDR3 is TGTGCCAGCAGCTTACTAGCGGAACCATACTCGAACACCGGGGAGCTGTTTTTT.

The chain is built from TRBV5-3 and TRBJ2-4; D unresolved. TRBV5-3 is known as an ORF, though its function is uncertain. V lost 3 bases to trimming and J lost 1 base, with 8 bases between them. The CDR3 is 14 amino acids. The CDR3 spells CARSSPGAKNIQYF. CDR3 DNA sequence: TGTGCCAGAAGCTCGCCCGGTGCCAAAAACATTCAGTACTTC.

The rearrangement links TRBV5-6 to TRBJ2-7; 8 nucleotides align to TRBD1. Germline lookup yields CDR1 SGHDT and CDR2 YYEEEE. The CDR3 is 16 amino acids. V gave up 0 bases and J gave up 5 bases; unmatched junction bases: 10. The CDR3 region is CASSLDLDRAIHEQYF. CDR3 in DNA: TGTGCCAGCAGCTTGGACCTGGACAGGGCCATCCACGAGCAGTACTTC.

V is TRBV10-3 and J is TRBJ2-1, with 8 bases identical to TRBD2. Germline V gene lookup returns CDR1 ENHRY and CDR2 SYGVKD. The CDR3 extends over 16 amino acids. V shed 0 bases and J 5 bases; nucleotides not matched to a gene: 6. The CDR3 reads CAISESELAANNEQFF. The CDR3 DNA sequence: TGTGCCATCAGTGAGTCGGAACTAGCGGCCAACAATGAGCAGTTCTTC.

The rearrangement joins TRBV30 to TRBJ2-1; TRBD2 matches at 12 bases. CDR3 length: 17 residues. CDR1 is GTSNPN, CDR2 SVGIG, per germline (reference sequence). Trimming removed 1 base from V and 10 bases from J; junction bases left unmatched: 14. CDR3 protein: CAWSGYRLLAGGDEQFF. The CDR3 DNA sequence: TGTGCCTGGAGTGGGTATCGGTTACTAGCGGGAGGCGACGAGCAGTTCTTC.

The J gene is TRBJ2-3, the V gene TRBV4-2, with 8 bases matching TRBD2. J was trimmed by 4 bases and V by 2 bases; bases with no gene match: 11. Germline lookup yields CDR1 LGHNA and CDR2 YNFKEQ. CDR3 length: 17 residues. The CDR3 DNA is TGTGCCAGCAGCCAACAAGGCGGCAGCGGGAGATCAGATACGCAGTATTTT. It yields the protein CASSQQGGSGRSDTQYF.

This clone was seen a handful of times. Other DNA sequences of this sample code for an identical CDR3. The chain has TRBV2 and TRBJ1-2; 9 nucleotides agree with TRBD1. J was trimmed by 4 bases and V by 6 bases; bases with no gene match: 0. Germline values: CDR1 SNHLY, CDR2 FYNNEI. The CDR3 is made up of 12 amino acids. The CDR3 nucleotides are TGTGCCAGCAGGGGACAGGGCTATGGCTACACCTTC. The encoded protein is CASRGQGYGYTF. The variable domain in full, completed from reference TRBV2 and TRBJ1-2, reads EPEVTQTPSHQVTQMGQEVILRCVPISNHLYFYWYRQILGQKVEFLVSFYNNEISEKSEIFDDQFSVERPDGSNFTLKIRSTKLEDSAMYFCASRGQGYGYTFGSGTRLTVV.

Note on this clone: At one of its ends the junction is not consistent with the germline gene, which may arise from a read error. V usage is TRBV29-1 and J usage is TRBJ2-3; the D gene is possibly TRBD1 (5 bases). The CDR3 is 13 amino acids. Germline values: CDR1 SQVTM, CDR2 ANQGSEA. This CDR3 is CSPHREQGLGNGF. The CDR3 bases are TGCAGCCCCCACCGCGAGCAGGGCCTCGGCAATGGGTTT.

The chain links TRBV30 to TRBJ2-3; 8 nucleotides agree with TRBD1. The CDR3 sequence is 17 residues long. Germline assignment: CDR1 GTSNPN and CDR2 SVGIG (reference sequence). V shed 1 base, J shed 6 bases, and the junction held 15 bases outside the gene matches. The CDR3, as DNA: TGTGCCTGGAGTGCAGGTCGGACAGGGCTCGGTGGGGATACGCAGTATTTT. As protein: CAWSAGRTGLGGDTQYF.

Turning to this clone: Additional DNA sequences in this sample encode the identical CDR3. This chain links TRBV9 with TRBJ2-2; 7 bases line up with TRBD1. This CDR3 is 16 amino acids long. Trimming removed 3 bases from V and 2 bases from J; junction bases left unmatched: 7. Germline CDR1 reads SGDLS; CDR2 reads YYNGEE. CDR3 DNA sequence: TGTGCCAGCAGCGCCAGGACAGGAGTTAACACCGGGGAGCTGTTTTTT. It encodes CASSARTGVNTGELFF.

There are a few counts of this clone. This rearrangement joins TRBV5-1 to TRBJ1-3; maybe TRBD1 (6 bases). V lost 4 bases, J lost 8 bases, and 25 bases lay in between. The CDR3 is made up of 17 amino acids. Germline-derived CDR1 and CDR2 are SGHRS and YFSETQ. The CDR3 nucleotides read TGCGCCAGCAGCGGCTCCCGAGTTGGGGGCGCGGGCCACACCATATATTTT. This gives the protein CASSGSRVGGAGHTIYF.

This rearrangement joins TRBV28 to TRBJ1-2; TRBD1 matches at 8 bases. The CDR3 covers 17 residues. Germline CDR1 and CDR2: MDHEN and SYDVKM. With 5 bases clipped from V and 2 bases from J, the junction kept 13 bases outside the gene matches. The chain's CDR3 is CASSLPRGRWGNYGYTF. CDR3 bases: TGTGCCAGCAGTCTCCCCAGGGGGCGCTGGGGGAACTATGGCTACACCTTC.

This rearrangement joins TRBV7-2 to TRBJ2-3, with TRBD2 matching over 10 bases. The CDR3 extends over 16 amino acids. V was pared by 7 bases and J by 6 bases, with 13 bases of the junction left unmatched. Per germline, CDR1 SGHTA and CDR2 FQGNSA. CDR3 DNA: TGTGCCAGCACCGACACGGAGCGGGAGGGCCGCGATACGCAGTATTTT. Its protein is CASTDTEREGRDTQYF.

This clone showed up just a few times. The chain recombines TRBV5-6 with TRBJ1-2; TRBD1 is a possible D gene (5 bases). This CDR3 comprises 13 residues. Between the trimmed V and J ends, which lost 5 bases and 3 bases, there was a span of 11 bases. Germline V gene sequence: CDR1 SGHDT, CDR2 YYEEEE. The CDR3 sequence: CASSYDSYYGYTF. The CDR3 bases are TGTGCCAGCAGTTATGACAGCTACTATGGCTACACCTTC.